Listed below are T cell receptor beta chains from one sample, sequenced in a study. TCRdb re-analysed the 5' RACE reads in MiXCR, keeping a single row per CDR3 protein. The table records roughly 64,000 distinct CDR3 sequences, 22% of them present only once. Sequenced: memory CD4+ T cells sorted from a lymph node. These receptor sequences come from a female donor with breast cancer. The CDR3 runs from the conserved cysteine through the conserved F or W. Fields, in order: CDR3 protein, CDR3 DNA, D gene, V gene, J gene, clone size. The D gene is left open where the match is weak. The size entry is marked missing in some rows and otherwise reads once, few, many or a size class.

cdr3_aa: CASTRLGSYNEQFF; cdr3_nt: TGTGCCAGCACCAGACTTGGGTCCTACAATGAGCAGTTCTTC; d_call: NA; v_call: TRBV6-2/TRBV6-3; j_call: TRBJ2-1; clone_size: many
cdr3_aa: CASSRDGGQKTQYF; cdr3_nt: TGTGCCAGCAGCCGAGATGGAGGGCAGAAGACCCAGTACTTC; d_call: NA; v_call: TRBV11-3; j_call: TRBJ2-5; clone_size: NA
cdr3_aa: CASSSGQNTDTQYF; cdr3_nt: TGTGCCAGCAGCTCGGGACAGAACACAGATACGCAGTATTTT; d_call: TRBD1; v_call: TRBV7-2; j_call: TRBJ2-3; clone_size: medium-sized
cdr3_aa: CASRWGESGNTIYF; cdr3_nt: TGTGCCAGCAGGTGGGGGGAATCCGGAAACACCATATATTTT; d_call: NA; v_call: TRBV7-2; j_call: TRBJ1-3; clone_size: many
cdr3_aa: CASSSDYRGEQFF; cdr3_nt: TGTGCCAGCAGTTCCGATTACAGGGGTGAGCAGTTCTTC; d_call: TRBD1; v_call: TRBV6-6; j_call: TRBJ2-1; clone_size: NA
cdr3_aa: CASSQASGEQFF; cdr3_nt: TGTGCCAGCAGCCAAGCATCAGGGGAGCAGTTCTTC; d_call: NA; v_call: TRBV3-1; j_call: TRBJ2-1; clone_size: NA
cdr3_aa: CASSQDITLTGELFF; cdr3_nt: TGTGCCAGCAGCCAAGATATAACGCTCACCGGGGAGCTGTTTTTT; d_call: NA; v_call: TRBV4-2; j_call: TRBJ2-2; clone_size: NA
cdr3_aa: CASSLSGHLTDTQYF; cdr3_nt: TGCGCCAGCAGCTTGTCGGGACATCTCACAGATACGCAGTATTTT; d_call: NA; v_call: TRBV5-1; j_call: TRBJ2-3; clone_size: few
cdr3_aa: CASSLAGGDSKQPQHF; cdr3_nt: TGCGCCAGCAGCTTGGCCGGAGGTGACAGCAAGCAGCCCCAGCATTTT; d_call: NA; v_call: TRBV5-1; j_call: TRBJ1-5; clone_size: NA
cdr3_aa: CASSNGPRVSEQYF; cdr3_nt: TGTGCCAGCAGCAACGGACCCAGGGTGAGCGAGCAGTACTTC; d_call: NA; v_call: TRBV5-5; j_call: TRBJ2-7; clone_size: NA
cdr3_aa: CASSLGGDETQYF; cdr3_nt: TGTGCCAGCAGCTTGGGAGGGGATGAGACCCAGTACTTC; d_call: NA; v_call: TRBV5-6; j_call: TRBJ2-5; clone_size: NA
cdr3_aa: CATSDGLRGTEAFF; cdr3_nt: TGTGCCACCAGTGACGGGTTAAGGGGCACTGAAGCTTTCTTT; d_call: NA; v_call: TRBV24-1; j_call: TRBJ1-1; clone_size: NA
cdr3_aa: CASSLDGTSPSYEQYF; cdr3_nt: TGTGCCAGCAGCTTAGACGGGACTAGCCCTTCCTACGAGCAGTACTTC; d_call: TRBD2; v_call: TRBV7-2; j_call: TRBJ2-7; clone_size: few
cdr3_aa: CASSGKLPLQGAGELFF; cdr3_nt: TGTGCCAGCAGCGGGAAATTGCCCCTACAGGGGGCCGGGGAGCTGTTTTTT; d_call: TRBD1; v_call: TRBV5-5; j_call: TRBJ2-2; clone_size: few
cdr3_aa: CASSPAAGGAYEQYF; cdr3_nt: TGTGCCAGCAGCCCCGCGGCGGGAGGCGCCTACGAGCAGTACTTC; d_call: TRBD2; v_call: TRBV3-1; j_call: TRBJ2-7; clone_size: few
cdr3_aa: CASSLLAGDTQYF; cdr3_nt: TGTGCCAGCAGCTTACTAGCGGGAGATACGCAGTATTTT; d_call: TRBD2; v_call: TRBV7-2; j_call: TRBJ2-3; clone_size: few
cdr3_aa: CSARDSAGPSRGTQYF; cdr3_nt: TGCAGTGCTAGAGATTCGGCCGGCCCGTCACGGGGGACCCAGTACTTC; d_call: NA; v_call: TRBV20-1; j_call: TRBJ2-5; clone_size: many
cdr3_aa: CASSPAGGRTQYF; cdr3_nt: TGTGCCAGCAGCCCCGCGGGGGGGAGGACCCAGTACTTC; d_call: TRBD2; v_call: TRBV7-3; j_call: TRBJ2-5; clone_size: NA
cdr3_aa: CASSLPGTGAVSQPQHF; cdr3_nt: TGTGCCAGCAGTTTACCCGGGACAGGGGCGGTAAGCCAGCCCCAGCATTTT; d_call: TRBD1; v_call: TRBV28; j_call: TRBJ1-5; clone_size: NA
cdr3_aa: CASSSGLAEYF; cdr3_nt: TGTGCCAGCAGCTCAGGACTAGCGGAGTACTTC; d_call: TRBD2; v_call: TRBV12-3/TRBV12-4; j_call: TRBJ2-7; clone_size: many
cdr3_aa: CSAIFNEKLFF; cdr3_nt: TGCAGTGCTATTTTCAATGAAAAACTGTTTTTT; d_call: NA; v_call: TRBV20-1; j_call: TRBJ1-4; clone_size: few
cdr3_aa: CASSDGTATNEKLVF; cdr3_nt: TGTGCCAGCAGTGACGGGACAGCAACTAATGAAAAACTGGTTTTT; d_call: TRBD1; v_call: TRBV2; j_call: TRBJ1-4; clone_size: NA
cdr3_aa: CASTRFITDTQYF; cdr3_nt: TGTGCCAGCACCCGCTTCATCACAGATACGCAGTATTTT; d_call: NA; v_call: TRBV2; j_call: TRBJ2-3; clone_size: NA
cdr3_aa: CASGSIGTLYGYTF; cdr3_nt: TGTGCCAGCGGTTCAATCGGAACCTTATATGGCTACACCTTC; d_call: NA; v_call: TRBV28; j_call: TRBJ1-2; clone_size: NA
cdr3_aa: CASRVNDQPQHF; cdr3_nt: TGTGCCAGCAGGGTTAATGATCAGCCCCAGCATTTT; d_call: NA; v_call: TRBV12-3/TRBV12-4; j_call: TRBJ1-5; clone_size: NA
cdr3_aa: CASSLTAYSPLHF; cdr3_nt: TGTGCCAGCAGCTTGACAGCCTATTCACCCCTCCACTTT; d_call: NA; v_call: TRBV12-3/TRBV12-4; j_call: TRBJ1-6; clone_size: few
cdr3_aa: CASSRGGSTDTQYF; cdr3_nt: TGCGCCAGCAGTCGAGGGGGGAGCACAGATACGCAGTATTTT; d_call: NA; v_call: TRBV5-1; j_call: TRBJ2-3; clone_size: NA
cdr3_aa: CASSPMTGSTDTQYF; cdr3_nt: TGTGCCAGCAGCCCAATGACAGGGAGCACAGATACGCAGTATTTT; d_call: TRBD1; v_call: TRBV7-2; j_call: TRBJ2-3; clone_size: few
cdr3_aa: CASSFILTLELAYNEQFF; cdr3_nt: TGTGCCAGCAGTTTTATCTTAACTTTGGAGCTCGCCTACAATGAGCAGTTCTTC; d_call: NA; v_call: TRBV12-3/TRBV12-4; j_call: TRBJ2-1; clone_size: NA
cdr3_aa: CSVDPTDTQYF; cdr3_nt: TGCAGCGTTGACCCCACAGATACGCAGTATTTT; d_call: NA; v_call: TRBV29-1; j_call: TRBJ2-3; clone_size: NA
cdr3_aa: CASSLPDRGDTQYF; cdr3_nt: TGTGCCAGCAGCTTACCTGACAGGGGCGATACGCAGTATTTT; d_call: TRBD1; v_call: TRBV7-4; j_call: TRBJ2-3; clone_size: NA
cdr3_aa: CASSYSRGYEQYF; cdr3_nt: TGTGCCAGCAGTTACTCGAGGGGATACGAGCAGTACTTC; d_call: NA; v_call: TRBV6-5; j_call: TRBJ2-7; clone_size: many
cdr3_aa: CASSLEGRATTGELFF; cdr3_nt: TGCGCCAGCAGCTTGGAGGGGAGAGCTACTACCGGGGAGCTGTTTTTT; d_call: NA; v_call: TRBV5-1; j_call: TRBJ2-2; clone_size: many
cdr3_aa: CASSLGGQGGIGPQPF; cdr3_nt: TGTGCCAGCAGCTTAGGGGGACAGGGGGGGATCGGGCCCCAGCCTTTT; d_call: TRBD1; v_call: TRBV7-2; j_call: TRBJ1-5; clone_size: NA
cdr3_aa: CSAEQGGLGQSEADTQYF; cdr3_nt: TGCAGTGCCGAACAGGGAGGTTTAGGACAGTCGGAGGCAGATACGCAGTATTTT; d_call: NA; v_call: TRBV20-1; j_call: TRBJ2-3; clone_size: NA
cdr3_aa: CASSLGSTAPTGELFF; cdr3_nt: TGTGCCAGCAGCTTAGGGTCAACGGCCCCCACCGGGGAGCTGTTTTTT; d_call: NA; v_call: TRBV7-9; j_call: TRBJ2-2; clone_size: NA
cdr3_aa: CASSPNTGSDQPQHF; cdr3_nt: TGCGCCAGCAGCCCTAATACAGGGTCTGATCAGCCCCAGCATTTT; d_call: NA; v_call: TRBV5-1; j_call: TRBJ1-5; clone_size: few
cdr3_aa: CASSQDQGSGETQYF; cdr3_nt: TGCGCCAGCAGCCAAGATCAGGGCAGCGGGGAGACCCAGTACTTC; d_call: NA; v_call: TRBV4-3; j_call: TRBJ2-5; clone_size: few
cdr3_aa: CAIQEGGRVNQPQHF; cdr3_nt: TGTGCCATCCAGGAGGGGGGGCGGGTAAATCAGCCCCAGCATTTT; d_call: NA; v_call: TRBV28; j_call: TRBJ1-5; clone_size: many
cdr3_aa: CSASIQETQYF; cdr3_nt: TGCAGTGCTAGTATCCAAGAGACCCAGTACTTC; d_call: NA; v_call: TRBV20-1; j_call: TRBJ2-5; clone_size: few
cdr3_aa: CASSLGPRSGNTIYF; cdr3_nt: TGTGCCAGCAGCTTAGGTCCGCGCTCTGGAAACACCATATATTTT; d_call: NA; v_call: TRBV7-9; j_call: TRBJ1-3; clone_size: NA
cdr3_aa: CASSLLAGGYEQYF; cdr3_nt: TGTGCCAGCAGTCTACTAGCGGGAGGCTACGAGCAGTACTTC; d_call: TRBD2; v_call: TRBV6-5; j_call: TRBJ2-7; clone_size: many
cdr3_aa: CASSNLDTQYF; cdr3_nt: TGTGCCAGCAGCAACTTGGATACGCAGTATTTT; d_call: NA; v_call: TRBV21-1; j_call: TRBJ2-3; clone_size: NA
cdr3_aa: CSASQGGRSQPQHF; cdr3_nt: TGCAGTGCTTCGCAGGGGGGGCGAAGTCAGCCCCAGCATTTT; d_call: TRBD1; v_call: TRBV20-1; j_call: TRBJ1-5; clone_size: few
cdr3_aa: CASSPSSGRATGELFF; cdr3_nt: TGTGCCAGCAGTCCCTCCTCTGGGAGGGCCACCGGGGAGCTGTTTTTT; d_call: TRBD2; v_call: TRBV27; j_call: TRBJ2-2; clone_size: few